Presented here are 23 T cell receptor beta chains from one specimen sequenced in a study of shared clonotypes between healthy human individuals. Measured with immunoSEQ multiplex PCR; TCRdb has only the in-frame clones, and not every one. This table holds about 1.5 million clones, around 95% found once. Specimen: naive CD4+ T cells sorted from blood. Subset indicated: CD45RA+ positively selected. All receptors come from a man younger than 45 in good health.

The J gene is TRBJ2-7, the V gene TRBV4-1; D may be TRBD1 or TRBD2 (5 bases each). Trimming took 1 base from V and 3 from J, leaving 13 bases between them. The CDR3 has 15 amino acids. CDR1 is MGHRA and CDR2 is YSYEKL in the germline V gene. CDR3 residues: CASSQVRGPLYEQYF. The CDR3 DNA is TGCGCCAGCAGCCAAGTAAGGGGACCTCTCTACGAGCAGTACTTC.

The V and J genes are TRBV6-5 and TRBJ2-7; D is ambiguous. This CDR3 region has 11 residues. Germline assignment: CDR1 MNHEY and CDR2 SVGAGI. V was clipped by 10 bases and J by 8 bases, with 15 bases between them. CDR3: CANFYDGKQYF. The CDR3 coding sequence is TGTGCCAATTTTTACGACGGAAAGCAGTACTTC.

This clone has just a few counts. The chain links TRBV13 to TRBJ2-3; D call uncertain. V lost 3 bases and J 3 bases, leaving 13 bases between the germline ends. This CDR3 comprises 15 residues. Germline CDR1 reads PRHDT; CDR2 reads FYEKMQ (reference sequence). The CDR3 DNA is TGTGCCAGCAGCTTTTCGGCTTTCGGGACAGATACGCAGTATTTT. It encodes CASSFSAFGTDTQYF.

The rearrangement uses TRBV7-6 and TRBJ2-7; D is undetermined. V lost 2 bases and J 1 base, leaving 9 bases between the germline ends. The CDR3 extends over 14 amino acids. CDR1 and CDR2 from the germline V gene are SGHVS and FNYEAQ. CDR3 nucleotide sequence: TGTGCCAGCAGCTTAAATCTCAGATCCTACGAGCAGTACTTC. Its protein product is CASSLNLRSYEQYF.

This rearrangement joins TRBV5-1 to TRBJ2-7, with D perhaps matching TRBD1 (5 bases). This CDR3 contains 13 residues. V shed 4 bases and J shed 2 bases, with 10 bases lying between them. Germline V gene sequence: CDR1 SGHRS, CDR2 YFSETQ. CDR3 in amino acids: CASSATGTYEQYF. Here the CDR3 DNA reads TGCGCCAGCAGCGCTACAGGTACCTACGAGCAGTACTTC.

This rearrangement joins TRBV28 to TRBJ2-1; 11 nucleotides agree with TRBD2. The V and J ends lost 3 bases and 8 bases, in that order; junction bases with no gene match: 6. Germline-derived CDR1 and CDR2 are MDHEN and SYDVKM. The CDR3 has 15 amino acids. The CDR3 DNA sequence: TGTGCCAGCAGTTTCGCTAGCGGGAGGCGGGATGAGCAGTTCTTC. Translation gives CASSFASGRRDEQFF.

The rearrangement uses TRBV19 and TRBJ2-6; TRBD1 might be the D (6 bases). The CDR3 has 15 residues. Germline V gene sequence: CDR1 LNHDA, CDR2 SQIVND (reference sequence). V was cut by 5 bases and J by 2 bases, with 10 bases left in between. CDR3 nucleotide sequence: TGTGCCAGTAGTGACCAGGGGACTGGGGCCAACGTCCTGACTTTC. This translates into CASSDQGTGANVLTF.

The rearrangement uses TRBV7-2 and TRBJ2-3; no definite D call. The V and J ends lost 6 bases and 1 base respectively, with 8 bases between them. The V gene's germline CDR1 is SGHTA and CDR2 FQGNSA. The CDR3 totals 13 residues. The CDR3 region is CASSTAGTDTQYF. The CDR3 DNA sequence: TGTGCCAGCAGTACGGCTGGCACAGATACGCAGTATTTT.

This clone was found once. This chain joins TRBV13 and TRBJ2-1; D is unclear. CDR3 length equals 16 residues. V lost 4 bases and J 8 bases, leaving 21 bases between the germline ends. Looked up from germline, CDR1 is PRHDT and CDR2 is FYEKMQ (reference sequence). CDR3 DNA sequence: TGTGCCAGCAGCTCCCGAGCCAGGTACCCCCCGCATGAGCAGTTCTTC. This gives the protein CASSSRARYPPHEQFF.

There are a few counts of this clone. The chain uses TRBV29-1 and TRBJ2-6; the D gene is possibly TRBD2 (6 bases). This CDR3 is built from 13 residues. The V gene's germline CDR1 is SQVTM and CDR2 ANQGSEA. Trimming shortened V by 6 bases and J by 4 bases, and 10 bases separated the two germline ends. The CDR3 sequence: CSVRTIGANVLTF. CDR3 DNA: TGCAGCGTCCGGACTATCGGGGCCAACGTCCTGACTTTC.

This chain links TRBV19 with TRBJ2-3; no firm D call. The length of the CDR3 is 14 residues. Germline CDR1 reads LNHDA; CDR2 reads SQIVND (reference sequence). V was trimmed by 5 bases and J by 2 bases, leaving 11 bases between them. The CDR3 DNA reads as TGTGCCAGTAGTGTCAGGAGATCCACAGATACGCAGTATTTT. Translating it yields CASSVRRSTDTQYF.

The chain is built from TRBV5-1 and TRBJ1-5, with D uncertain. Germline loops: CDR1 SGHRS, CDR2 YFSETQ. This CDR3 is 13 amino acids long. V was pared by 1 base and J by 3 bases, with 5 bases between. CDR3 bases: TGCGCCAGCAGCTTGTCGGCCAATCAGCCCCAGCATTTT. Protein sequence: CASSLSANQPQHF. The entire variable domain, with the rest obtained from reference TRBV5-1 and TRBJ1-5, is as follows: KAGVTQTPRYLIKTRGQQVTLSCSPISGHRSVSWYQQTPGQGLQFLFEYFSETQRNKGNFPGRFSGRQFSNSRSEMNVSTLELGDSALYLCASSLSANQPQHFGDGTRLSIL.

V gene TRBV2 combines with J gene TRBJ2-3, with TRBD2 matching over 12 bases. The V segment lost 6 bases and the J segment 2 bases; nucleotides outside the gene matches: 18. The CDR3 loop spans 20 amino acids. Per the germline V gene, CDR1 is SNHLY and CDR2 is FYNNEI. The CDR3 DNA reads as TGTGCCAGCAGCGCCGACCCGGGACTAGCGGGTGAGGTCGCCACAGATACGCAGTATTTT. Translated: CASSADPGLAGEVATDTQYF. Together with reference TRBV2 and TRBJ2-3, the CDR3 gives the full variable domain: EPEVTQTPSHQVTQMGQEVILRCVPISNHLYFYWYRQILGQKVEFLVSFYNNEISEKSEIFDDQFSVERPDGSNFTLKIRSTKLEDSAMYFCASSADPGLAGEVATDTQYFGPGTRLTVL.

The chain is built from TRBV5-4 and TRBJ2-7; no clear D gene. V was trimmed by 0 bases and J by 4 bases, leaving 14 bases between them. There are 15 residues in the CDR3. Germline assignment: CDR1 SGHNT and CDR2 YYREEE (reference sequence). The CDR3 loop reads CASSLASARFYEQYF. The CDR3 coding sequence is TGTGCCAGCAGCTTGGCGTCTGCACGCTTTTACGAGCAGTACTTC.

The J gene is TRBJ2-5, the V gene TRBV15; D is unresolved. Germline lookup yields CDR1 LNHNV and CDR2 YYDKDF (reference sequence). The CDR3 extends over 13 amino acids. V was clipped by 8 bases and J by 4 bases, with 14 bases between them. The CDR3 spells CATRTRLIETQYF. DNA of the CDR3: TGTGCCACCCGGACCCGACTCATAGAGACCCAGTACTTC.

The chain is built from TRBV9 and TRBJ2-5; 9 bases match TRBD2. Germline V gene lookup returns CDR1 SGDLS and CDR2 YYNGEE. The CDR3 is 15 residues long. Trimming took 0 bases from V and 4 from J; bases not matched to a gene: 4. The CDR3 nucleotides read TGTGCCAGCAGCGTAGTGGCGGGAGGGGGAGAGACCCAGTACTTC. This codes for CASSVVAGGGETQYF.

The gene calls are TRBV5-1 and TRBJ2-3, with D perhaps matching TRBD1 (6 bases). Trimming pared 0 bases from V and 2 bases from J, leaving 10 bases between. Germline-derived CDR1 and CDR2 are SGHRS and YFSETQ. The CDR3 covers 15 residues. The CDR3 region is CASSLADSLTDTQYF. As DNA, the CDR3 is TGCGCCAGCAGCTTGGCGGACAGCCTCACAGATACGCAGTATTTT.

The rearrangement joins TRBV7-3 to TRBJ2-1; 9 bases line up with TRBD2. Trimming removed 5 bases from V and 8 bases from J; junction bases left unmatched: 13. Germline V gene lookup returns CDR1 SGHTA and CDR2 FQGTGA. The CDR3 runs to 16 residues. The CDR3 DNA sequence: TGTGCCAGCAGCGCTGGTGGGCGGGAGGGCCGATATGAGCAGTTCTTC. It yields the protein CASSAGGREGRYEQFF.

V and J are TRBV7-9 and TRBJ2-1, with 10 bases that match TRBD2. This CDR3 contains 18 residues. Per the germline V gene, CDR1 is SEHNR and CDR2 is FQNEAQ (reference sequence). With 4 bases clipped from V and 8 bases from J, the junction kept 17 bases outside the gene matches. CDR3 loop: CASSYTLSASGRGDEQFF. CDR3 nucleotides: TGTGCCAGCAGCTACACCTTGTCTGCTAGCGGGAGAGGTGATGAGCAGTTCTTC.

The chain carries TRBV5-1 and TRBJ2-3; D may be TRBD1 or TRBD2 (5 bases each). Germline-derived CDR1 and CDR2 are SGHRS and YFSETQ. The CDR3 spans 15 residues. Deletions cut 8 bases from V and 0 bases from J, with 16 bases between. In DNA, the CDR3 is TGCGCCAGTTCGAGGGGCGGGCCTAGCACAGATACGCAGTATTTT. Protein: CASSRGGPSTDTQYF.

The chain recombines TRBV5-6 with TRBJ2-7; D remains ambiguous. The CDR3 is 13 amino acids. The V and J ends lost 1 base and 4 bases respectively, with 9 bases between them. CDR1 SGHDT and CDR2 YYEEEE come from the germline V gene. CDR3 nucleotide sequence: TGTGCCAGCAGCTTGTCGCAAGCATACGAGCAGTACTTC. It is translated as CASSLSQAYEQYF.

The chain uses TRBV28 and TRBJ2-7; D is perhaps TRBD2 (6 bases). Trimming took 2 bases from V and 0 from J, leaving 17 bases between them. The CDR3 covers 17 residues. Looked up from germline, CDR1 is MDHEN and CDR2 is SYDVKM. The CDR3 region is CASSLGGGTSPSYEQYF. As DNA, the CDR3 is TGTGCCAGCAGTTTAGGCGGCGGGACCTCCCCCTCCTACGAGCAGTACTTC. Based on the CDR3 plus reference TRBV28 and TRBJ2-7, the full variable domain is DVKVTQSSRYLVKRTGEKVFLECVQDMDHENMFWYRQDPGLGLRLIYFSYDVKMKEKGDIPEGYSVSREKKERFSLILESASTNQTSMYLCASSLGGGTSPSYEQYFGPGTRLTVT.

With respect to this clone: At one of its ends the junction is not consistent with the germline gene, which may arise from a read error. The rearrangement uses TRBV11-2 and TRBJ1-1; 9 positions match TRBD1. This CDR3 contains 16 residues. The germline gives CDR1 SGHAT, CDR2 FQNNGV. The chain's CDR3 is CASSVDRGSLGTEAFF. CDR3 DNA: TGTGCCAGCAGCGTAGACAGGGGGTCCCTGGGGACTGAAGCTTTCTTT.